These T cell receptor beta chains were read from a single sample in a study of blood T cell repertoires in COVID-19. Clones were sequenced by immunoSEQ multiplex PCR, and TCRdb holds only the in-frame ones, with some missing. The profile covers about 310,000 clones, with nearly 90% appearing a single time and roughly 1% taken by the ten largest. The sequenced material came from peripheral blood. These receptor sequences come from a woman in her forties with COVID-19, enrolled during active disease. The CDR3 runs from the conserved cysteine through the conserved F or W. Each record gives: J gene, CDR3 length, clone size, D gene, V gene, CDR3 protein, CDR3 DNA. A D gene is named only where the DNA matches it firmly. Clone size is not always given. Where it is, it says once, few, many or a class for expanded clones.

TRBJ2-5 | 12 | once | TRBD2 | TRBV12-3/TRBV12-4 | CASNGGGGTQYF | TGTGCCAGCAACGGCGGGGGGGGGACCCAGTACTTC
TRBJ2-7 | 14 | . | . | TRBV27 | CASSFAGQGYEQYF | TGTGCCAGCAGTTTCGCCGGGCAGGGCTACGAGCAGTACTTC
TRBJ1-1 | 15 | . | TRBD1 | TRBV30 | CAWSVRTGLNTEAFF | TGTGCCTGGAGTGTACGGACAGGCCTGAACACTGAAGCTTTCTTT
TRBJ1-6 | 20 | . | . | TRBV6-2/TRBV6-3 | CASSYSSPASRGSFYSPLHF | TGTGCCAGCAGTTACTCGAGTCCTGCTAGTCGTGGCAGCTTCTATTCACCCCTCCACTTT
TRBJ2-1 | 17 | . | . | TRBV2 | CASKYGGGATFDNEQFF | TGTGCCAGCAAGTACGGAGGGGGCGCAACTTTTGACAATGAGCAGTTCTTC
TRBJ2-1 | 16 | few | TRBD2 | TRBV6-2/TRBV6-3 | CASTPRSGTTHNEQFF | TGTGCCAGCACCCCCAGGTCCGGGACTACACACAATGAGCAGTTCTTC
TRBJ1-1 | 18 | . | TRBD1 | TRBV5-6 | CASSLATGGREANTEAFF | TGTGCCAGCAGCTTGGCCACAGGGGGCAGGGAGGCGAACACTGAAGCTTTCTTT
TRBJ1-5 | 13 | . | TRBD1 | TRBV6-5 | CASSRGRNQPQHF | TGTGCCAGCAGTAGGGGGCGAAATCAGCCCCAGCATTTT
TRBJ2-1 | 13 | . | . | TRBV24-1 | CATATGPYNEQFF | TGTGCCACCGCCACAGGCCCCTACAATGAGCAGTTCTTC
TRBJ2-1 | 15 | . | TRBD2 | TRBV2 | CASNLLAGAVNEQFF | TGTGCCAGCAATCTACTAGCGGGAGCTGTCAATGAGCAGTTCTTC
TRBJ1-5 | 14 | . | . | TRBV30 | CAWSSGTQTEPQHF | TGTGCCTGGAGTTCCGGGACTCAGACTGAGCCCCAGCATTTT
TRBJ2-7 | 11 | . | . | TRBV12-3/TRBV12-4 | CASTQAGEQYF | TGTGCCAGCACCCAGGCGGGTGAGCAGTACTTC
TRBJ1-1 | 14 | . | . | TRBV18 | CASSPSGDGTEAFF | TGTGCCAGCTCACCATCAGGGGATGGGACTGAAGCTTTCTTT
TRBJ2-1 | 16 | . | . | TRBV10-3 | CAISEPGTTIYNEQFF | TGTGCCATCAGTGAGCCCGGGACAACCATTTACAATGAGCAGTTCTTC
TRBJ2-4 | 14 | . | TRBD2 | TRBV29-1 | CSVEGGEAKNIQYF | TGCAGCGTTGAGGGGGGGGAAGCCAAAAACATTCAGTACTTC
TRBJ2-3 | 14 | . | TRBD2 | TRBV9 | CASSAGGVLDTQYF | TGTGCCAGCAGCGCGGGGGGTGTCCTAGATACGCAGTATTTT
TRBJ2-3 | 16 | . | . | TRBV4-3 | CASSLERAVSTDTQYF | TGCGCCAGCAGCCTAGAGCGGGCAGTTAGCACAGATACGCAGTATTTT